This T cell receptor (beta chain) appears in the sequencing data of a study of PD-1 blockade in classical Hodgkin lymphoma. Notes on the study in general: Newly diagnosed patients were reported to start with lower TCR diversity than healthy donors.

Generated by immunoSEQ multiplex PCR, the TCRdb table keeps only in-frame clones and is missing some. The profile shows more than 10,000 clones, about 90% of them singletons. The CDR3 has 14 amino acids. Trimming removed 7 bases from V and 1 base from J, with 13 bases in between. Germline loops: CDR1 MDHEN, CDR2 SYDVKM. No patient escaped relapse after autologous stem cell transplantation, and brentuximab vedotin exposure varied. Best overall response was complete response, partial response or progressive disease in these relapsed/refractory classical Hodgkin lymphoma patients. Concerning this clone itself: The antigen is not known.

This clonotype was sampled from a human donor with classical Hodgkin lymphoma. Here the sequenced sample was peripheral blood mononuclear cells (PBMCs), taken at baseline. The genes are TRBV28 and TRBJ1-1, with D unclear. CDR3 amino acids: CASKRQERNTEAFF. The CDR3 region has the DNA TGTGCCAGCAAGCGCCAGGAGAGGAACACTGAAGCTTTCTTT.